The 11 T cell receptor beta chains given below trace back to one sample, sequenced in a study of cytomegalovirus exposure and HLA in healthy donors. With 60 Vbeta and 13 Jbeta primers, the PCR was carried out. Libraries were prepared by immunoSEQ multiplex PCR; TCRdb keeps only in-frame clonotypes and omits some of them. The data show roughly 150,000 clones, almost 80% seen once. The sequenced sample was PBMCs. These receptors came from a man in his thirties or forties in good health and CMV-seronegative.

The count of this clone is one. The J gene is TRBJ2-5, the V gene TRBV5-6; D may be TRBD2 (6 bases). CDR3 length: 17 amino acids. Germline CDR1 reads SGHDT; CDR2 reads YYEEEE. V was shortened by 4 bases and J by 1 base, with 20 bases between the two germline ends. The CDR3: CASSRPLGYGGQETQYF. The CDR3 coding sequence is TGTGCCAGCAGCCGACCATTGGGTTACGGGGGCCAAGAGACCCAGTACTTC.

The chain has TRBV2 and TRBJ2-2, with D unclear. Trimming removed 4 bases at V and 3 bases at J, with 9 bases between. The CDR3 runs to 14 residues. CDR1 SNHLY and CDR2 FYNNEI come from the germline V gene. CDR3 coding DNA: TGTGCCAGCAGTGTGAGCAGCGACACCGGGGAGCTGTTTTTT. It translates to CASSVSSDTGELFF.

The chain joins TRBV19 to TRBJ2-1; D is unclear. This CDR3 comprises 13 residues. The germline gives CDR1 LNHDA, CDR2 SQIVND (reference sequence). V lost 3 bases and J lost 8, with 11 bases in between. The CDR3 is CASSMVRLDEQFF. DNA for the CDR3: TGTGCCAGTAGTATGGTCAGGTTGGATGAGCAGTTCTTC.

This chain uses TRBV19 with TRBJ1-1; 9 nucleotides line up with TRBD1. The CDR3 runs to 15 residues. Losses at the gene ends were 5 bases for V and 5 bases for J; bases not matched to a gene: 9. Germline V gene lookup returns CDR1 LNHDA and CDR2 SQIVND (reference sequence). CDR3: CASSLAGTGKTEAFF. CDR3 bases: TGTGCCAGTAGTTTAGCCGGGACAGGGAAAACTGAAGCTTTCTTT.

The chain is built from TRBV29-1 and TRBJ2-1, with D perhaps matching TRBD2 (7 bases). CDR1 and CDR2 from the germline V gene are SQVTM and ANQGSEA. This CDR3 is 14 amino acids long. The V and J ends lost 0 bases and 9 bases respectively, with 15 bases between them. The CDR3 coding sequence is TGCAGCGTTGAAGATAGGGGGGGGGCCCGTGAGCAGTTCTTC. This gives the protein CSVEDRGGAREQFF.

The chain joins TRBV28 to TRBJ2-3; D is perhaps TRBD2 (7 bases). Germline V lookup: CDR1 MDHEN, CDR2 SYDVKM. V was clipped by 7 bases and J by 3 bases, with 11 bases between them. The CDR3 spans 13 residues. CDR3 amino acids: CASKGGGTDTQYF. CDR3 in DNA: TGTGCCAGCAAGGGAGGGGGAACAGATACGCAGTATTTT. The entire variable domain, with the rest obtained from reference TRBV28 and TRBJ2-3, is as follows: DVKVTQSSRYLVKRTGEKVFLECVQDMDHENMFWYRQDPGLGLRLIYFSYDVKMKEKGDIPEGYSVSREKKERFSLILESASTNQTSMYLCASKGGGTDTQYFGPGTRLTVL.

This clone was picked up a small number of times. This sequence joins TRBV10-3 and TRBJ1-5, with 9 bases aligning to TRBD1. The CDR3 runs to 20 residues. Germline V gives CDR1 ENHRY, CDR2 SYGVKD. Losses at the gene ends were 1 base for V and 0 bases for J; bases not matched to a gene: 13. In DNA form, the CDR3 reads TGTGCCATCAGTGAGTATTGGACAGGGGACCCCCAGATTAGCAATCAGCCCCAGCATTTT. It specifies CAISEYWTGDPQISNQPQHF.

The chain uses TRBV7-2 and TRBJ1-2; no firm D call. Trimming took off 2 bases at V and 4 bases at J, with 17 bases between the two ends. Germline V gives CDR1 SGHTA, CDR2 FQGNSA. The CDR3 contains 16 residues. The CDR3 coding sequence is TGTGCCAGCAGCTTAACAGTGGCCGGTCCCAGCTATGGCTACACCTTC. Translating gives CASSLTVAGPSYGYTF.

The sample holds a few counts of this clone. V gene TRBV11-3 combines with J gene TRBJ2-2; tentatively, D is TRBD2 (6 bases). CDR1 is SGHNT and CDR2 is YENEEA in the germline V gene. Trimming took off 1 base at V and 7 bases at J, with 13 bases between the two ends. This CDR3 has 15 amino acids. The CDR3 region has the DNA TGTGCCAGCAGCTTAGTACGCGGGGCAGGCGGGGAGCTGTTTTTT. This encodes CASSLVRGAGGELFF.

The chain employs TRBV13 and TRBJ2-2; 9 bases agree with TRBD2. V trimming: 4 bases; J trimming: 2 bases; junction bases outside the gene matches: 5. CDR3 length: 16 amino acids. Looked up from germline, CDR1 is PRHDT and CDR2 is FYEKMQ (reference sequence). The CDR3 reads CASSWASGVNTGELFF. For the CDR3, the DNA is TGTGCCAGCAGCTGGGCTAGCGGGGTTAACACCGGGGAGCTGTTTTTT.

The J gene is TRBJ2-5, the V gene TRBV9, with D perhaps matching TRBD2 (6 bases). The germline gives CDR1 SGDLS, CDR2 YYNGEE. The CDR3 has 15 amino acids. V was cut by 0 bases and J by 3 bases, with 12 bases left in between. The CDR3 nucleotides are TGTGCCAGCAGCGTAGGGGGGGTATTAGAAGAGACCCAGTACTTC. This encodes CASSVGGVLEETQYF.